This T cell receptor (beta chain) derives from a study of blood T cell repertoires in COVID-19. Profiling relied on immunoSEQ multiplex PCR, and the TCRdb table lists in-frame clones only, not all of them. Found here are around 190,000 clones, roughly 82% of them singletons; the top ten hold approximately 13%. The V gene lost 4 bases and the J gene lost 12 bases, with 10 bases spanning the gap. CDR3 length equals 11 residues. V gene TRBV12-3 or TRBV12-4 combines with J gene TRBJ2-1; TRBD1 might be the D (6 bases). Sequenced sample: peripheral blood. The receptor was derived from a human donor in a cohort sampled during active COVID-19. The CDR3 region has the DNA TGTGCCAGCAGTTGGGGGCGCAGGCAGTTCTTC. It specifies CASSWGRRQFF.